These T cell receptor beta chains were read from a single sample in a study of cytomegalovirus exposure and HLA in healthy donors. The protocol was immunoSEQ multiplex PCR, while the TCRdb copy is restricted to in-frame clones and leaves out a portion. The repertoire has some 170,000 clones, 70% to 85% of them found once; the top ten carry approximately 4.5%. Sequenced material: PBMCs. These receptors were collected from a man between 40 and 49 years old in good health and CMV-seronegative. Each CDR3 is given without its conserved first and last residue.

>TRBV6-5
ASTPGYTEAF
>TRBV5-6
ASSPSGTPCRKY
>TRBV2
ASTRQGGIYEQY
>TRBV7-7
ASSSGGPQETQY
>TRBV6-5
ASSLMRGQPQH
>TRBV7-9
ASRPKDRLGTEAF
>TRBV14
ASSQERTGPYGYT
>TRBV6-1
ASSEVPGDEQY
>TRBV18
ASSPPQAGGQY
>TRBV4-3
ASSARPGTVYGYT
>TRBV20-1
SARSREQF
>TRBV7-2
ASSRGASAYNEQF
>TRBV19
ASSTRGRDTGELF
>TRBV10-3
AISGQGSSPYEQY
>TRBV7-6
ASSIRQGSYGYT
>TRBV6-4
ASSDSAGPNYGYT
>TRBV5-6
ASSAQNQGARSEQY
>TRBV2
ASRLAGPPGELF
>TRBV9
ASSVGGAGSPLH
>TRBV7-2
ASSLDRRLNQPQH
>TRBV25-1
ASSDRDRVHTGELF
>TRBV9
ASSTRLAGGKEYEQF
>TRBV7-2
ASSFRGEGYGYT
>TRBV11-2
ASRLTGGTTGEQY
>TRBV7-6
ASSLRTVNSPLH
>TRBV5-1
ASSLGGTGGSPLH